This TCR beta chain came from a study of cytomegalovirus exposure and HLA in healthy donors. The primer mix had 60 Vbeta and 13 Jbeta primers. Sequencing used immunoSEQ multiplex PCR; TCRdb keeps in-frame clones, though not all of them. The repertoire holds 180,000 or so clones, with 65% to 85% as singletons. What was sequenced was PBMCs. The sequence derives from a girl under 18 in good health and CMV-seropositive.

The CDR3 protein is CASSYFRGQEGEKLFF. CDR3 coding DNA: TGTGCCAGCAGTTACTTCCGGGGACAAGAGGGTGAAAAACTGTTTTTT. This chain links TRBV6-5 with TRBJ1-4, with a tentative D call TRBD1 (6 bases). CDR1 is MNHEY and CDR2 is SVGAGI in the germline V gene. V lost 1 base and J lost 7, with 16 bases in between. This CDR3 has 16 residues.